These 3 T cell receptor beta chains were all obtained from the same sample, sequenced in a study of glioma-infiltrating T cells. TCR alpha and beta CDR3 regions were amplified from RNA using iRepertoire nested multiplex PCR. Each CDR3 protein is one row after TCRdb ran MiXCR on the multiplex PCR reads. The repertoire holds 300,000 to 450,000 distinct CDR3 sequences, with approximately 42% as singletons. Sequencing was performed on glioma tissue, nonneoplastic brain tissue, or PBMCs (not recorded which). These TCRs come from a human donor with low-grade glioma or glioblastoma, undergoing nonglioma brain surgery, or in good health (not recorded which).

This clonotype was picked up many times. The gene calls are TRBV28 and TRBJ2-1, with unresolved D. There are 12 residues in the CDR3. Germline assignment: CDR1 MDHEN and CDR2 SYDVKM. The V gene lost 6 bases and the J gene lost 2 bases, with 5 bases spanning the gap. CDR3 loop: CASRFTYNEQFF. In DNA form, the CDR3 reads TGTGCCAGCAGATTTACCTACAATGAGCAGTTCTTC. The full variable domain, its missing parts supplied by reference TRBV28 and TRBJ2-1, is DVKVTQSSRYLVKRTGEKVFLECVQDMDHENMFWYRQDPGLGLRLIYFSYDVKMKEKGDIPEGYSVSREKKERFSLILESASTNQTSMYLCASRFTYNEQFFGPGTRLTVL.

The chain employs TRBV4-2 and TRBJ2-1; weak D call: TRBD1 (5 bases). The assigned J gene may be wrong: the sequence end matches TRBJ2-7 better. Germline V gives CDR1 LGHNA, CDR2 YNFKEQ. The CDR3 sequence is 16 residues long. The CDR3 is CASSQEWGLVLYEQYF. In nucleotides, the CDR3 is TGTGCCAGCAGCCAAGAATGGGGCTTGGTCCTTTACGAGCAGTACTTC.

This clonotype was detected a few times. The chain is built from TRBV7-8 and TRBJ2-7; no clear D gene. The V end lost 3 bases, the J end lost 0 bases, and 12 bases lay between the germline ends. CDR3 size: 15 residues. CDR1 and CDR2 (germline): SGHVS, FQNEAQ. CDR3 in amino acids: CASSFVALSSYEQYF. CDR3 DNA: TGTGCCAGCAGCTTTGTAGCCCTCAGCTCCTACGAGCAGTACTTC.